Reported below is one T cell receptor beta chain. In the original workflow: The assay estimated nucleated cells by amplifying reference gene primers. TCRdb's table, derived via immunoSEQ multiplex PCR, lists solely in-frame clones and lacks some. V and J calls and clone size are as listed in that table; D and trimming were resolved from the DNA. The table shows tens of thousands of clones, with 87% occurring only once. Germline values: CDR1 KGHSH, CDR2 LQKENI. This CDR3 has 14 amino acids. V was pared by 3 bases and J by 7 bases, with 5 bases of the junction left unmatched. The sample originates from a study of blood T cell repertoires in COVID-19. Overall study: COVID-19 samples, acute and convalescent, were from the United States, Italy and Spain. PBMCs, B-cell-depleted T cells, or T cells provided the cDNA or gDNA that made up the material.

The sequenced material came from peripheral blood. This clonotype was obtained from a woman aged 80 or over with acute or convalescent COVID-19. V is TRBV18 and J is TRBJ1-4; 7 bases fit TRBD1. The CDR3 reads CASSPTGASEKLFF. DNA for the CDR3: TGTGCCAGCTCACCTACAGGGGCGAGTGAAAAACTGTTTTTT.